This is a list of T cell receptor beta chains from one sample in a study of somatic mutations in cytotoxic T cells in rheumatoid arthritis. Using immunoSEQ multiplex PCR, the repertoire was profiled, and TCRdb retains in-frame clones only, with some absent. Counted here are roughly 15,000 clones, under 85% occurring once; the ten biggest clones make up roughly 15%. The source material was CD8+ T cells sorted from blood. Receptors were obtained from an adult with rheumatoid arthritis. Both conserved end residues are part of each CDR3. Fields, in order: J gene, V gene, CDR3 length, clone size, D gene, CDR3 DNA, CDR3 protein. A D gene is named only where the DNA matches it firmly. A clone size is listed for some rows: how often the clone was seen (once, few, many), or a class if it is expanded.

TRBJ2-3 TRBV10-3 15 - - TGTGCCATCAGCCTGACCCAGCCTTCCACAGATACGCAGTATTTT CAISLTQPSTDTQYF
TRBJ2-1 TRBV11-3 15 - - TGTGCCAGCAGCTTAAGGGAAGGCCCTCTCAATGAGCAGTTCTTC CASSLREGPLNEQFF
TRBJ1-6 TRBV5-1 17 - TRBD1 TGCGCCAGCAGCCCCGGACAGGGGAAGTCGGATAATTCACCCCTCCACTTT CASSPGQGKSDNSPLHF
TRBJ2-1 TRBV2 14 - - TGTGCCAGCAACCCACGTAGCTCCTACAATGAGCAGTTCTTC CASNPRSSYNEQFF
TRBJ2-7 TRBV27 14 - - TGTGCCAGCAGTAGAAGGACAGCTACCTACGAGCAGTACTTC CASSRRTATYEQYF
TRBJ2-3 TRBV11-2 13 - - TGTGCCAGCAGCTTACGGGGTGCAGATACGCAGTATTTT CASSLRGADTQYF
TRBJ1-1 TRBV7-9 15 - TRBD1 TGTGCCAGCAGCAAGAGGGGGACAGCAAACACTGAAGCTTTCTTT CASSKRGTANTEAFF
TRBJ1-3 TRBV5-1 15 - - TGCGCCAGCAGCTTGGGAACAATCCCTGGAAACACCATATATTTT CASSLGTIPGNTIYF
TRBJ2-5 TRBV5-4 15 - TRBD1 TGTGCCAGCAGCCCGACAGGGGGCAGGCCAGAGACCCAGTACTTC CASSPTGGRPETQYF
TRBJ2-1 TRBV7-2 17 - TRBD2 TGTGCCAGCAGCATCCCCCGGACTAGCGGGGGGCGGAATGAGCAGTTCTTC CASSIPRTSGGRNEQFF
TRBJ2-3 TRBV27 13 - - TGTGCCAGCAGTTACTCGTTCGGGGATACGCAGTATTTT CASSYSFGDTQYF
TRBJ2-1 TRBV4-1 15 - - TGCGCCAGCAGCCAAAGGGGGGGGGACCGCAATGAGCAGTTCTTC CASSQRGGDRNEQFF
TRBJ1-3 TRBV28 14 - - TGTGCCAGCAGCCGGGACGGTGCTGGAAACACCATATATTTT CASSRDGAGNTIYF
TRBJ2-2 TRBV4-1 16 - - TGCGCCAGCAGCAACGTTGCCGGGCAACTCACCGGGGAGCTGTTTTTT CASSNVAGQLTGELFF
TRBJ1-1 TRBV4-1 15 - - TGCGCCAGCAGCCAAGGGGGCGCACCGAACACTGAAGCTTTCTTT CASSQGGAPNTEAFF
TRBJ2-7 TRBV4-1 14 few - TGCGCCAGCAGCCAAAGTTCAGGGGAGGGCGAGCAGTACTTC CASSQSSGEGEQYF
TRBJ2-1 TRBV4-1 15 - - TGCGCCAGCAGCCAAGTCCTGGACAGATACAATGAGCAGTTCTTC CASSQVLDRYNEQFF
TRBJ1-2 TRBV9 15 - - TGTGCCAGCAGCGCCGCGGGGAGAGACGGCTATGGCTACACCTTC CASSAAGRDGYGYTF
TRBJ1-1 TRBV5-1 13 - TRBD1 TGCGCCAGCAGCGCCGGGACAGTCACTGAAGCTTTCTTT CASSAGTVTEAFF
TRBJ2-5 TRBV10-2 13 - - TGCGCCAGCAGGGGGGACCGAGAAGAGACCCAGTACTTC CASRGDREETQYF
TRBJ2-2 TRBV7-6 20 - TRBD2 TGTGCCAGCAGCCTACCCCGAAATTTGGCGGGGGGGGCGAACACCGGGGAGCTGTTTTTT CASSLPRNLAGGANTGELFF
TRBJ2-1 TRBV23-1 14 - - TGCGCCAGCAGTCACCCCAGCCGGGACAATGAGCAGTTCTTC CASSHPSRDNEQFF
TRBJ1-4 TRBV7-9 15 - TRBD1 TGTGCCAGCAGCAACTACAGGGGGTCTAATGAAAAACTGTTTTTT CASSNYRGSNEKLFF
TRBJ1-1 TRBV6-1 14 - - TGTGCCAGCAGTGACCTCGGGGGGAACACTGAAGCTTTCTTT CASSDLGGNTEAFF
TRBJ2-7 TRBV29-1 13 few - TGCAGCGTTGAAGAGGGGCCCTACTACGAGCAGTACTTC CSVEEGPYYEQYF
TRBJ2-1 TRBV9 17 once TRBD2 TGTGCCAGCAGCGTAGCTGATCTAGCGGGGGGACCAGGGGGGCAGTTCTTC CASSVADLAGGPGGQFF
TRBJ2-3 TRBV27 14 - TRBD1 TGTGCCAGCATGACGGGACAGGGGAGCGATACGCAGTATTTT CASMTGQGSDTQYF
TRBJ2-1 TRBV7-9 18 - TRBD2 TGTGCCAGCAGCACGAGGTCGGGACTAGCGGACCTCTACAATGAGCAGTTCTTC CASSTRSGLADLYNEQFF
TRBJ2-1 TRBV19 16 - - TGTGCCAGTAGTAACGGAGGGGACCCTGCATACAATGAGCAGTTCTTC CASSNGGDPAYNEQFF
TRBJ1-4 TRBV7-8 17 - TRBD1 TGTGCCAGCAGCTTAGGGGGGACAGGACTGCTTAATGAAAAACTGTTTTTT CASSLGGTGLLNEKLFF
TRBJ2-1 TRBV6-6 15 - - TGTGCCAGCAGTTACGGGCGGCTCAGCATCGATGAGCAGTTCTTC CASSYGRLSIDEQFF
TRBJ2-1 TRBV7-9 14 - TRBD1 TGTGCCAGCAGTCCGGGACAGGGGGCCCATGAGCAGTTCTTC CASSPGQGAHEQFF
TRBJ1-2 TRBV2 17 few TRBD1 TGTGCCAGCAGTGAAGCGGGGACAGAGGCGGCGAACTATGGCTACACCTTC CASSEAGTEAANYGYTF
TRBJ1-1 TRBV6-6 16 - - TGTGCCAGCAGTCCATTTGGAGGTCAGGAGAACACTGAAGCTTTCTTT CASSPFGGQENTEAFF
TRBJ1-2 TRBV6-5 14 - - TGTGCCAGCAGTTACTCGATCGCTTTTAGTGGCTACACCTTC CASSYSIAFSGYTF
TRBJ2-2 TRBV4-1 14 - - TGCGCCAGCAGCCAAGTTTCGGGTCCCGGGGAGCTGTTTTTT CASSQVSGPGELFF
TRBJ1-2 TRBV7-9 14 - - TGTGCCAGCAGCTCTTCAGGGTCTAACTATGGCTACACCTTC CASSSSGSNYGYTF
TRBJ1-2 TRBV6-1 13 - - TGTGCCAGCAGTGCCGGGAAGAGCTATGGCTACACCTTC CASSAGKSYGYTF
TRBJ1-1 TRBV6-5 13 once - TGTGCCAGCACCTTTGGGGGGTCTAACGAAGCTTTCTTT CASTFGGSNEAFF
TRBJ1-6 TRBV18 16 - - TGTGCCAGCTCACCGGGGTATAGCTCCTATAATTCACCCCTCCACTTT CASSPGYSSYNSPLHF
TRBJ1-5 TRBV27 16 once TRBD1 TGTGCCAGCAGTGCTTACAGGGGGCGCGGAGATCAGCCCCAGCATTTT CASSAYRGRGDQPQHF
TRBJ1-4 TRBV6-1 14 - TRBD1 TGTGCCAGCAGGCCGGGACAGATTAATGAAAAACTGTTTTTT CASRPGQINEKLFF
TRBJ2-2 TRBV27 15 - - TGTGCCAGCAGTTTTGGCGGGGTGGCTACCGGGGAGCTGTTTTTT CASSFGGVATGELFF
TRBJ1-1 TRBV11-1 15 - - TGTGCCAGCAGCCCGAGGGCAGACCGGAACACTGAAGCTTTCTTT CASSPRADRNTEAFF
TRBJ2-3 TRBV11-3 13 once - TGTGCCAGCAGCTTAGGAGGCACAGATACGCAGTATTTT CASSLGGTDTQYF
TRBJ2-2 TRBV9 16 few TRBD2 TGTGCCAGCAGCGTAGGGCGCGGGGGGAACACCGGGGAGCTGTTTTTT CASSVGRGGNTGELFF
TRBJ2-2 TRBV9 18 - - TGTGCCAGCAGCGTTCCCAGGGACGGGTTAATAAACACCGGGGAGCTGTTTTTT CASSVPRDGLINTGELFF
TRBJ1-1 TRBV7-9 16 - TRBD1 TGTGCCAGCAGCCCCTTATCGACAGGGCGGAACACTGAAGCTTTCTTT CASSPLSTGRNTEAFF
TRBJ1-3 TRBV7-9 16 - - TGTGCCAGCAGCTTAGCTCTTACGGAAACTGGAAACACCATATATTTT CASSLALTETGNTIYF
TRBJ1-5 TRBV19 14 few - TGTGCCAGTAGTATAGGGTATAGCAATCAGCCCCAGCATTTT CASSIGYSNQPQHF
TRBJ2-1 TRBV15 16 - TRBD2 TGTGCCACCAGCAGAGGTGCGCAGCGGGGGCGCAATGAGCAGTTCTTC CATSRGAQRGRNEQFF
TRBJ1-5 TRBV6-1 14 - - TGTGCCAGCAGTGAATGGCAGGGTTTACAGCCCCAGCATTTT CASSEWQGLQPQHF
TRBJ1-5 TRBV19 13 - TRBD1 TGTGCCAGTAGTACAGGGGGAGGTCAGCCCCAGCATTTT CASSTGGGQPQHF
TRBJ1-5 TRBV6-1 14 few - TGTGCCAGCAAAGGAGGGCAGAGCAATCAGCCCCAGCATTTT CASKGGQSNQPQHF
TRBJ2-1 TRBV2 14 - - TGTGCCAGCAGTGATACTGGTTCATACAATGAGCAGTTCTTC CASSDTGSYNEQFF
TRBJ2-1 TRBV2 14 - - TGTGCCAGCAGGGGGGGCTCAGGGAGGGATGAGCAGTTCTTC CASRGGSGRDEQFF
TRBJ1-2 TRBV11-2 15 - - TGTGCCAGCAGCTCCCTAGAGGTACTAATAAGAGGCTACACCTTC CASSSLEVLIRGYTF
TRBJ2-1 TRBV15 15 few TRBD2 TGTGCCACCAGCAGAGAAGCGGGGGGTGTTTATGAGCAGTTCTTC CATSREAGGVYEQFF
TRBJ1-2 TRBV13 14 - - TGTGCCAGTACCAAGGGTTCTGAACTGGGTGGCTACACCTTC CASTKGSELGGYTF